These T cell receptor beta chains were read from a single sample in a study of blood T cells in healthy people across ages. TCRdb analysed the 5' RACE reads with MiXCR anew, one entry per CDR3 protein. The top ten hold roughly 2% of the sample, which has about 1.8 million distinct CDR3 sequences, 40% to 55% seen once. The specimen sequenced was blood. The receptors shown here come from a middle-aged woman in good health. Each CDR3 is given with its conserved first and last residue. Each record gives: J gene, D gene, V gene, clone size, CDR3 DNA, CDR3 protein. A D gene is named only where the DNA matches it firmly. Clone size is shown for a subset of rows, as once, few, many or a class of expanded clone.

TRBJ2-7	.	TRBV5-1	.	TGCGCCAGCAGCTGTGACGAGCGGTGGGGGGTATACGAGCAGTACTTC	CASSCDERWGVYEQYF
TRBJ2-5	.	TRBV12-3/TRBV12-4	few	TGTGCCAGCAGTTTAGGCCCCCTGGAAGAGACCCAGTACTTC	CASSLGPLEETQYF
TRBJ2-7	TRBD2	TRBV27	.	TGTGCCAGCAGGGAAGCTAGCGGGGGATTCTACGAGCAGTACTTC	CASREASGGFYEQYF
TRBJ2-1	.	TRBV21-1	few	TGTGCCAGCAGCACTACAGAGCAGTTCTTC	CASSTTEQFF
TRBJ2-1	.	TRBV4-1	.	TGCGCCAGCAGCCAAGTTTATGAGGGGGGTGAGCAGTTCTTC	CASSQVYEGGEQFF
TRBJ1-2	.	TRBV7-6	.	TGTGCCAGCAGCTTAGCTGAGGAGGGATCTTCTAACTATGGCTACACCTTC	CASSLAEEGSSNYGYTF
TRBJ2-7	TRBD1	TRBV16	few	TGTGCCAGCAGCCAACCCAACAGGGGGGACGAGCAGTACTTC	CASSQPNRGDEQYF
TRBJ2-7	.	TRBV28	few	TGTGCCAGCAGTTTTCAGGGGACAAGGAACTACGAGCAGTACTTC	CASSFQGTRNYEQYF
TRBJ2-5	.	TRBV27	.	TGTGCCAGCAGTTTTAGTCCAGCGGACCAAGAGACCCAGTACTTC	CASSFSPADQETQYF
TRBJ2-7	.	TRBV18	.	TGTGCCAGCTCACCACCGAATAGACAGAGAAGCTCCTACGAGCAGTACTTC	CASSPPNRQRSSYEQYF
TRBJ1-5	.	TRBV7-2	.	TGTGCCAGCAGCTTAGGGCATTCTACCAAACGGCCCCAGCATTTT	CASSLGHSTKRPQHF
TRBJ2-2	.	TRBV5-1	.	TGCGCCAGCAGATCAGAGGGGTTCACCGGGGAGCTGTTTTTT	CASRSEGFTGELFF
TRBJ2-1	TRBD1	TRBV10-3	.	TGTGCCATCAGGCAGACAGGGGTTTCCTACAATGAGCAGTTCTTC	CAIRQTGVSYNEQFF
TRBJ2-6	TRBD1	TRBV9	few	TGTGCCAGCAGCCAGGGACAGGGATACTCTGGGGCCAACGTCCTGACTTTC	CASSQGQGYSGANVLTF
TRBJ1-2	.	TRBV28	.	TGTGCCAGCAGTTTAAGGCAGGGCTGGAATGGCTACACCTTC	CASSLRQGWNGYTF
TRBJ1-1	.	TRBV4-3	once	TGCGCCAGCAGCCAAGAAAGTAACGGAATTATGAACACTGAAGCTTTCTTT	CASSQESNGIMNTEAFF
TRBJ2-1	.	TRBV4-1	.	TGCGCCAGCAGCCAAGATGGAAGCCTTAGCTCCTACAATGAGCAGTTCTTC	CASSQDGSLSSYNEQFF
TRBJ2-5	.	TRBV4-1	.	TGCGCCAGCAGCCAAGATCAAAATAAAGAGACCCAGTACTTC	CASSQDQNKETQYF
TRBJ2-1	.	TRBV10-2	few	TGCGCCAGCAGCGATCTTGGGGGATTTGGAGAGCAGTTCTTC	CASSDLGGFGEQFF
TRBJ1-5	.	TRBV20-1	.	TGCAGTGCTAGAGTCCCTAACATGGGCAATCAGCCCCAGCATTTT	CSARVPNMGNQPQHF
TRBJ2-3	TRBD2	TRBV29-1	few	TGCAGCGCTGGTGGGGGACGGGGGGACACAGATACGCAGTATTTT	CSAGGGRGDTDTQYF
TRBJ2-3	TRBD1	TRBV20-1	.	TGCAGTGCCACCGGGACAGGGGGCGAGAAACGCACAGATACGCAGTATTTT	CSATGTGGEKRTDTQYF
TRBJ2-4	.	TRBV2	few	TGTGCCAGCAGTGAACAGGGGCCTGGCATTCAGTACTTC	CASSEQGPGIQYF
TRBJ2-5	.	TRBV14	few	TGTGCCAGCAGCCAAAGACAGCAAGAGACCCAGTACTTC	CASSQRQQETQYF
TRBJ2-7	.	TRBV20-1	.	TGCAGTGCTACGCACACAGAAGACCCAACAGGTTACGAGCAGTACTTC	CSATHTEDPTGYEQYF
TRBJ2-7	TRBD2	TRBV2	.	TGTGCCAGCAGTGAACTAACTAGCGGACACGAGCAGTACTTC	CASSELTSGHEQYF
TRBJ2-3	.	TRBV10-3	.	TGTGCCATCAGTGACCCAGGATCTAGCACAGATACGCAGTATTTT	CAISDPGSSTDTQYF
TRBJ2-3	.	TRBV2	.	TGTGCCAGCAGTGCGGGGCGGGGGCCCACAGATACGCAGTATTTT	CASSAGRGPTDTQYF
TRBJ2-7	TRBD1	TRBV27	.	TGTGCCGGCAGTAAAGGACAGGGGGCTCTCTACGAGCAGTACTTC	CAGSKGQGALYEQYF
TRBJ2-7	TRBD1	TRBV27	few	TGTGCCAGCAGTCAACAGGGGCCCTACGAGCAGTACTTC	CASSQQGPYEQYF
TRBJ2-5	.	TRBV7-2	many	TGTGCCAGCAGTCCGACAGGAACCCAAGAGACCCAGTACTTC	CASSPTGTQETQYF
TRBJ1-1	.	TRBV5-6	.	TGTGCCAGCAGCCGTGGACAGTCGAACACTGAAGCTTTCTTT	CASSRGQSNTEAFF
TRBJ2-6	TRBD1	TRBV28	.	TGTGCCAGCAGTTTTACCAGACAGGGTTCTGGGGCCAACGTCCTGACTTTC	CASSFTRQGSGANVLTF
TRBJ2-7	.	TRBV20-1	.	TGCAGTGCTAGGTTCCAGGGGTACTACGAGCAGTACTTC	CSARFQGYYEQYF
TRBJ2-7	.	TRBV6-2/TRBV6-3	.	TGTGCCAGCAGTTACGAAGTGAGGTCGGGCGAGCAGTACTTC	CASSYEVRSGEQYF
TRBJ2-1	TRBD1	TRBV5-5	.	TGTGCCAGCAGCTTGGGGGACAGGGGATCGGCACACAATGAGCAGTTCTTC	CASSLGDRGSAHNEQFF
TRBJ2-7	TRBD1	TRBV20-1	.	TGCAGTGCTATGCACAGGGGGCTCGAGCAGTACTTC	CSAMHRGLEQYF
TRBJ2-5	.	TRBV27	.	TGTGCCAGCACCGCGGGAGAGACCCAGTACTTC	CASTAGETQYF
TRBJ2-5	.	TRBV27	.	TGTGCCAGCAGCATATCCAGGGGGGGATCAGAGACCCAGTACTTC	CASSISRGGSETQYF
TRBJ2-7	TRBD1	TRBV7-2	.	TGTGCCAGCACCCTCTCAGGGACAGGGCCCTACGAGCAGTACTTC	CASTLSGTGPYEQYF
TRBJ2-1	TRBD2	TRBV29-1	.	TGCAGCGTTGAAGCAAGGGGAGGGATCTACAATGAGCAGTTCTTC	CSVEARGGIYNEQFF
TRBJ2-1	.	TRBV28	.	TGTGCCAGCAGTTCTCCCGGGACTCCACTCAATGAGCAGTTCTTC	CASSSPGTPLNEQFF
TRBJ2-7	TRBD2	TRBV28	.	TGTGCCAGCAGTTCCCCCTATAGCGGGGGGACATACGAGCAGTACTTC	CASSSPYSGGTYEQYF
TRBJ2-5	.	TRBV20-1	.	TGCAGTGCTAGGGCGGGGACAGTTCAGTACTTC	CSARAGTVQYF
TRBJ2-3	.	TRBV6-2/TRBV6-3	few	TGTGCCAGCAGTTACTCGATTGGATTTTCCACAGATACGCAGTATTTT	CASSYSIGFSTDTQYF
TRBJ2-3	TRBD2	TRBV24-1	.	TGTGCCACCAGTGGCAGGGGGACTAGCGGGGGGTACTCAGATACGCAGTATTTT	CATSGRGTSGGYSDTQYF
TRBJ2-6	.	TRBV4-1	.	TGCGCCAGCAGCCAAGGATATGGAGTGAGTGGGGCCAACGTCCTGACTTTC	CASSQGYGVSGANVLTF
TRBJ2-5	TRBD2	TRBV7-9	.	TGTGCCAGCAACTTAACTAGCGAGAACAATGAGCAGTACTTC	CASNLTSENNEQYF
TRBJ2-1	.	TRBV7-2	.	TGTGCCAGCAGCTTGGAACGCCGCGGTAGCGGCCCCTACAATGAGCAGTTCTTC	CASSLERRGSGPYNEQFF
TRBJ2-4	.	TRBV6-1	once	TGTGCCAGCAGTGTTGACCCGAGGGACGGTCCTTGGTACTTC	CASSVDPRDGPWYF
TRBJ2-1	TRBD2	TRBV10-3	few	TGTGCCATCAGTGAACTCGGCGGGGGATTCTACAATGAGCAGTTCTTC	CAISELGGGFYNEQFF
TRBJ2-7	.	TRBV28	.	TGTGCCAGCAGTTCGGGCGTACTCCAGGCCGACGAGCAGTACTTC	CASSSGVLQADEQYF
TRBJ2-7	TRBD2	TRBV27	few	TGTGCCAGCAGTCGCCGTAGGGGACTACCCTACGAGCAGTACTTC	CASSRRRGLPYEQYF
TRBJ2-3	TRBD2	TRBV9	few	TGTGCCAGCAGCGTAGAACTAGCGGGGCCCACAGATACGCAGTATTTT	CASSVELAGPTDTQYF
TRBJ2-1	TRBD2	TRBV20-1	.	TGCAGTGTCAGCGGGGCCTCCTACAATGAGCAGTTCTTC	CSVSGASYNEQFF
TRBJ2-7	TRBD1	TRBV14	.	TGTGCCAGCACCCGACAGGGGAGCTCCGAGCAGTACTTC	CASTRQGSSEQYF